These 17 T cell receptor beta chains came from one sample sequenced in a study of beta chain features in type 1 diabetes. Whole-study results and caveats: All four CD4+ subsets of Type 1 diabetes patients contained TCRB CDR3s that were moderately but significantly shorter.

Their antigens are not known. The entirety of the isolated RNA underwent reverse transcription, so expressed TCRB transcripts were sequenced. Libraries were prepared by immunoSEQ multiplex PCR; TCRdb keeps only in-frame clonotypes and omits some of them. This repertoire shows hundreds of thousands of clones, 11% to 15% found once; its top ten account for 0.035% to 0.045%. The sample comprised naive CD4+ T cells from blood. The receptors here all came from a man aged 18 to 29 with type 1 diabetes.

V is TRBV30 and J is TRBJ2-7, with D hard to call. This CDR3 has 11 amino acids. CDR1 GTSNPN and CDR2 SVGIG come from the germline V gene (reference sequence). Trimming stripped 5 bases from V and 0 bases from J, with 5 bases between. CDR3 residues: CAWERSYEQYF. For the CDR3, the DNA is TGTGCCTGGGAGCGCTCCTACGAGCAGTACTTC. Complete variable domain (other parts from reference TRBV30 and TRBJ2-7): SQTIHQWPATLVQPVGSPLSLECTVEGTSNPNLYWYRQAAGRGLQLLFYSVGIGQISSEVPQNLSASRPQDRQFILSSKKLLLSDSGFYLCAWERSYEQYFGPGTRLTVT.

The genes are TRBV27 and TRBJ2-7; 7 nucleotides line up with TRBD2. Germline V gene sequence: CDR1 MNHEY, CDR2 SMNVEV (reference sequence). V lost 6 bases, J lost 5 bases, and 10 bases stayed unmatched. This CDR3 comprises 14 residues. The DNA of the CDR3 is TGTGCCAGCAGGTCGGGGCAGGGAGGGGACGAGCAGTACTTC. Its translation is CASRSGQGGDEQYF.

The rearrangement links TRBV30 to TRBJ1-4; perhaps TRBD1 as D (6 bases). Per germline, CDR1 GTSNPN and CDR2 SVGIG (reference sequence). This CDR3 comprises 15 residues. Deletions cut 5 bases from V and 15 bases from J, with 28 bases between. The DNA for the CDR3 is TGTGCCTGGGACCCTCTGGGGGCCGGAAATGTCGGAGTGTTTTTT. It encodes CAWDPLGAGNVGVFF.

This clone turned up a few times. The V gene is TRBV14, the J gene TRBJ1-2, with 10 bases fitting TRBD1. CDR3 length: 16 residues. The junction had 6 bases not matched to a gene; V was cut back by 3 bases and J by 2 bases. Per the germline V gene, CDR1 is SGHDN and CDR2 is FVKESK. Here the CDR3 reads CASSQLDRGLNYGYTF. In nucleotides, the CDR3 is TGTGCCAGCAGCCAGCTAGACAGGGGGCTCAACTATGGCTACACCTTC.

The rearrangement links TRBV4-3 to TRBJ2-1; TRBD2 matches at 8 bases. Germline CDR1 is LGHNA and CDR2 is YSLEER. V shed 0 bases, J shed 0 bases, and the junction held 16 bases outside the gene matches. The CDR3 totals 21 residues. The CDR3 DNA is TGCGCCAGCAGCCAAGAAGTAGGCCTAGCGGGTGTGCTCCTCTCCTACAATGAGCAGTTCTTC. Its protein is CASSQEVGLAGVLLSYNEQFF.

The V gene is TRBV7-2, the J gene TRBJ2-5, with D unresolved. Between the trimmed V and J ends, which lost 1 base and 6 bases, there was a span of 12 bases. Germline lookup yields CDR1 SGHTA and CDR2 FQGNSA. The CDR3 length is 14 residues. CDR3 nucleotide sequence: TGTGCCAGCAGCTTAGTAGCAGGATTACAGACCCAGTACTTC. This translates into CASSLVAGLQTQYF.

The chain carries TRBV5-4 and TRBJ2-2, with unresolved D. Per germline, CDR1 SGHNT and CDR2 YYREEE (reference sequence). CDR3 length: 14 residues. Trimming took 4 bases from V and 0 from J, leaving 7 bases between them. CDR3 nucleotide sequence: TGTGCCAGCAGCATCCTTACGAACACCGGGGAGCTGTTTTTT. Its translation is CASSILTNTGELFF.

Only a few counts were recorded for this clone. This chain uses TRBV30 with TRBJ1-5, with no clear D. Trimming removed 3 bases from V and 0 bases from J, with 3 bases in between. The CDR3 has 12 amino acids. CDR1 is GTSNPN and CDR2 is SVGIG in the germline V gene (reference sequence). CDR3 protein: CAWRGSNQPQHF. In DNA, the CDR3 is TGTGCCTGGAGAGGTAGCAATCAGCCCCAGCATTTT.

This rearrangement joins TRBV2 to TRBJ1-1; D unclear. With 2 bases removed from V and 4 bases from J, the gap between germline ends came to 11 bases. The CDR3 consists of 14 residues. Germline CDR1 and CDR2: SNHLY and FYNNEI. The CDR3 protein is CASSEYHSLTEAFF. The CDR3 DNA reads as TGTGCCAGCAGTGAATATCACTCCCTCACTGAAGCTTTCTTT.

V gene TRBV7-2 combines with J gene TRBJ2-1; no clear D. This CDR3 has 14 residues. Trimming removed 8 bases at V and 3 bases at J, with 14 bases between. CDR1 and CDR2 from the germline V gene are SGHTA and FQGNSA. Here the CDR3 reads CASLAEIHYNEQFF. CDR3 coding DNA: TGTGCCAGCTTAGCCGAAATCCACTACAATGAGCAGTTCTTC.

The chain joins TRBV5-1 to TRBJ2-3; D remains ambiguous. The CDR3 sequence is 15 residues long. CDR1 and CDR2 (germline): SGHRS, YFSETQ. Trimming cost V 2 bases and J 2 bases, with 12 bases left between them. The CDR3 DNA reads TGCGCCAGCAGCTTACCGCTCCAGTCCACAGATACGCAGTATTTT. Protein product: CASSLPLQSTDTQYF.

This clone has more than one count but fewer than ten. Other DNA sequences in the same sample also yield this CDR3. The rearrangement links TRBV9 to TRBJ2-1; TRBD2 matches at 11 bases. Germline CDR1 and CDR2: SGDLS and YYNGEE. With 2 bases clipped from V and 3 bases from J, the junction kept 1 base outside the gene matches. This CDR3 region has 15 residues. The DNA of the CDR3 is TGTGCCAGCAGCGTGCTAGCGGGGGGCTACAATGAGCAGTTCTTC. Protein: CASSVLAGGYNEQFF.

The sample holds a few counts of this clone. For the CDR3, the DNA is TGTGCCAGCAGTTGGGACAGGGAGGACGAGCAGTACTTC. It encodes CASSWDREDEQYF. V usage is TRBV6-5 and J usage is TRBJ2-7; 9 nucleotides line up with TRBD1. The junction had 3 bases not matched to a gene; V was cut back by 4 bases and J by 5 bases. The germline V gene encodes CDR1 MNHEY and CDR2 SVGAGI. The CDR3 is 13 residues long.

The sample holds a few counts of this clone. The chain joins TRBV30 to TRBJ1-2, with 7 bases identical to TRBD1. The CDR3 length is 13 residues. From germline, CDR1 is GTSNPN and CDR2 SVGIG (reference sequence). V shed 8 bases and J 8 bases; nucleotides not matched to a gene: 14. The chain's CDR3 is CASRAGGTYGYTF. The CDR3 DNA reads as TGTGCCAGCCGGGCAGGGGGGACCTACGGCTACACCTTC.

V usage is TRBV19 and J usage is TRBJ2-7; 7 positions match TRBD2. Germline CDR1 reads LNHDA; CDR2 reads SQIVND (reference sequence). Losses at the gene ends were 5 bases for V and 0 bases for J; bases not matched to a gene: 4. This CDR3 spans 14 amino acids. CDR3 loop: CASSSLASSYEQYF. In DNA form, the CDR3 reads TGTGCCAGTAGTTCACTAGCGAGCTCCTACGAGCAGTACTTC.

This sequence joins TRBV30 and TRBJ1-2; D not resolved. Deletions cut 4 bases from V and 5 bases from J, with 14 bases between. The germline V gene has CDR1 GTSNPN and CDR2 SVGIG (reference sequence). The CDR3 is 13 amino acids. CDR3 DNA sequence: TGTGCCTGGACACTCCGAGGAGGGTATGGCTACACCTTC. This gives the protein CAWTLRGGYGYTF.

This clone was seen only a few times. The V call is TRBV5-1, the J call TRBJ2-7; possible D gene TRBD1, 6 bases. This CDR3 has 14 amino acids. Trimming cost V 3 bases and J 2 bases, with 12 bases left between them. Per germline, CDR1 SGHRS and CDR2 YFSETQ. CDR3 coding DNA: TGCGCCAGCAGCTGGGAAGGGACAACCTACGAGCAGTACTTC. Its protein product is CASSWEGTTYEQYF.